The TCR beta chain under discussion was sequenced for a study of T cell clonality in common variable immunodeficiency (dated by TCRdb to the mid-2010s). Both CVID patients and healthy controls were predominantly of Caucasian heritage. Heparinized peripheral whole blood samples of roughly 5 to 9 ml were obtained from each donor. TCRbeta CDR3 repertoires were sequenced from genomic DNA of adults with common variable immune deficiency (CVID) and healthy adult controls. There were about 22 healthy adult volunteers in the control group (about 12 female and approximately ten male), ranging in age from roughly 23 to 70 years, with a mean age of approximately 34. Diluted blood was subjected to density centrifugation over Hypaque 1077 or Ficoll-Paque for isolation of peripheral blood mononuclear cells. Genomic DNA was obtained from unsorted mononuclear cells through either Qiagen column purification or a centrifugation-based method.

What the research found in general, with its limitations: The authors noted that sequencing repertoires of T cell subpopulations would be needed to clarify what caused the increased clonality in CVID. Differences among patients in the CVID cohort limited the correlations between repertoire features and clinical complications. Fewer TCRbeta clones were shared among CVID subjects than among healthy controls (p < 0.0001). Fewer deletions and N-nucleotide insertions were reportedly observed in CVID TCRbeta sequences, and highly modified clones with 13 or more V deletions were reportedly absent from CVID TCRbeta sequences. TCRbeta clonality was higher in CVID subjects than in healthy controls (t-test p = 0.018), and the increase was most characteristic of about a third of subjects. Even though DNA input was equal, the average per sample came to about 81,820 unique sequences for controls compared with about 31,547 for CVID samples.

For sequencing input, CVID and control samples contributed equivalent amounts of genomic DNA. For every sample, a 60 bp segment covering the rearranged TCRbeta CDR3 region was amplified and then sequenced. The immunoSEQ assay, a bias-corrected multiplex PCR with high-throughput sequencing, was employed for TCRbeta amplification. The authors' analysis ran thus. Every unique nucleotide sequence was considered a clone and was annotated with V, D and J genes, copy number and frequency. Sequences were labeled productive if in frame, and non-productive if out of frame or containing stop codons. As previously described, clonality was calculated on the basis of Shannon's entropy. The predicted amino acid sequences of productive clones were used to derive mean CDR3 Kyte-Doolittle hydropathy. The R hclust function was used to hierarchically cluster scaled V gene usage with Manhattan distance and complete linkage. Sharing of clones by CDR3 amino acid sequence was evaluated by resampling 12 repertoires per group over 100 rounds. Repertoires were searched for approximately 70 published EBV-specific and 245 published CMV-specific TCRbeta sequences. A couple of CVID samples that yielded fewer than 10,000 sequences were excluded from the analysis, so roughly 42 CVID repertoires were retained. TCRdb limited this immuneACCESS table to in-frame rearrangements with V and J called. A share of clones is missing; checked studies link under half to unresolved V genes, and the rest is unexplained. Clonal size and the V and J genes are those of that table, whereas D and trimming came from the DNA. This sample holds around 57,000 clones in total, without any singletons. The ten largest make up 5.4% of the sample.

From its cysteine to its phenylalanine, the CDR3 spans 13 amino acids. Part of the CDR3 DNA is given, 30 bases translated from base 1. From the germline V gene (reference sequence), CDR1 is LNHDA and CDR2 is SQIVND. This clone was detected many times. Its antigen is currently not known. From the germline J gene comes the end of the CDR3, since the read stops 3 residues before it. Sequencing was done on a sample of peripheral blood mononuclear cells. The V and J genes are TRBV19 and TRBJ1-2; 7 junctional bases match TRBD1. The TCR originated in a person aged 18 to 75 in good health. The CDR3 region has the sequence CAIQHWQGVRYTF. CDR3 DNA, as far as it was read: TGTGCCATTCAGCATTGGCAGGGGGTTCGC.